Below, 7 T cell receptor beta chains from the same sample are listed, as sequenced in a study of vaccination and CD4 T cells after COVID-19. As to treatment: 10-day PBMC culture with coronavirus spike peptide pools or control peptides (ViraFEST assay). Collection of the unexposed donor's CD4+ T cells took place before the COVID-19 pandemic (2011-2018). The antigens these receptors bind are not known. Cultured CD4+ T cell DNA underwent sequencing with the Oncomine TCR Beta short-read assay. TCRdb used MiXCR to reprocess the PCR reads, holding one entry per CDR3 protein. Altogether 6,500 to 10,000 distinct CDR3 sequences are present, about 43% being singletons, with the ten largest covering around 16%. The sequenced material came from CD4+ T cells from blood, cultured in vitro. These receptors were taken from a human donor in good health.

The chain employs TRBV28 and TRBJ2-2, with D possibly matching TRBD1 (6 bases). Germline lookup yields CDR1 MDHEN and CDR2 SYDVKM. The CDR3 contains 14 residues. Trimming stripped 3 bases from V and 7 bases from J, with 12 bases between. The CDR3 region is CASSFQGQGGELFF. The CDR3 DNA reads as TGTGCCAGCAGTTTTCAGGGGCAGGGCGGGGAGCTGTTTTTT.

This clonotype showed up just a few times. The chain employs TRBV6-1 and TRBJ1-2; D may be TRBD1 (6 bases). The CDR3 extends over 15 amino acids. V was shortened by 8 bases and J by 2 bases, with 18 bases between the two germline ends. CDR1 MNHNS and CDR2 SASEGT come from the germline V gene. CDR3 sequence (DNA): TGTGCCAGCGGGGGGGCCTCCGACAGGAACTATGGCTACACCTTC. This encodes CASGGASDRNYGYTF.

In regard to this clonotype: A much larger clone differs by one base, so this may be a read error. The chain is built from TRBV7-8 and TRBJ2-7; 7 nucleotides align to TRBD2. The V segment lost 2 bases and the J segment 7 bases; nucleotides outside the gene matches: 14. Germline V gene lookup returns CDR1 SGHVS and CDR2 FQNEAQ. This CDR3 has 16 amino acids. CDR3 in amino acids: CASSLKRAGMNNEQYF. CDR3 DNA: TGTGCCAGCAGCTTAAAACGAGCGGGAATGAACAATGAGCAGTACTTC.

The chain recombines TRBV20-1 with TRBJ2-3, with TRBD2 matching 8 bases. Germline V gene lookup returns CDR1 DFQATT and CDR2 SNEGSKA (reference sequence). This CDR3 is built from 18 residues. The trim removed 6 bases at V and 1 base at J, leaving 18 bases unmatched. In nucleotides, the CDR3 is TGCAGTGCCACTCGCATCAGTGGAGCGGGAGTTGGCACAGATACGCAGTATTTT. It yields the protein CSATRISGAGVGTDTQYF.

This clonotype is medium-sized within its sample. This chain links TRBV29-1 with TRBJ1-1; D ambiguous. Germline lookup yields CDR1 SQVTM and CDR2 ANQGSEA. This CDR3 has 14 amino acids. V was trimmed by 2 bases and J by 3 bases, leaving 13 bases between them. CDR3 in DNA: TGCAGCGTTGAACAGGCGGGTATCTACACTGAAGCTTTCTTT. It translates to CSVEQAGIYTEAFF. Using reference TRBV29-1 and TRBJ1-1 for the parts outside the CDR3, the full variable domain is SAVISQKPSRDICQRGTSLTIQCQVDSQVTMMFWYRQQPGQSLTLIATANQGSEATYESGFVIDKFPISRPNLTFSTLTVSNMSPEDSSIYLCSVEQAGIYTEAFFGQGTRLTVV.

This clonotype was picked up a small number of times. V is TRBV20-1 and J is TRBJ2-1, with TRBD1 matching over 10 bases. J gave up 7 bases and V 2 bases, and 8 bases lay outside the gene matches. Germline-derived CDR1 and CDR2 are DFQATT and SNEGSKA (reference sequence). The CDR3 loop spans 15 amino acids. This CDR3 is CSARRPGQGSNEQFF. DNA for the CDR3: TGCAGTGCTAGAAGACCGGGACAGGGGAGTAATGAGCAGTTCTTC.

The gene calls are TRBV15 and TRBJ1-5; 7 bases are shared with TRBD1. The trim removed 3 bases at V and 7 bases at J, leaving 9 bases unmatched. There are 15 residues in the CDR3. Germline values: CDR1 LNHNV, CDR2 YYDKDF (reference sequence). The chain's CDR3 is CATSSGTDGQQPQHF. Written as DNA, the CDR3 is TGTGCCACCAGCAGTGGGACAGACGGACAACAGCCCCAGCATTTT.